This entry features one T cell receptor beta chain sequence. Its target is unknown. The sample is drawn from a study of CD8 T cells in ankylosing spondylitis. Germline CDR1 reads SGHRS; CDR2 reads YFSETQ. The germline V and J ends were trimmed by 6 bases and 0 bases, with 13 bases remaining between them. The CDR3 consists of 15 residues. Researchers built TCR beta libraries using quantitative 5'-RACE with molecular barcodes. Each CDR3 protein gets one entry after TCRdb re-called the 5' RACE reads with MiXCR. The repertoire has about 90,000 distinct CDR3 sequences, roughly 27% of them found once; the top ten carry approximately 59%. General study results and limits: Disease-linked clones proved CD8+ and comparatively uncommon in peripheral blood.

This chain uses TRBV5-1 with TRBJ1-3; possible D gene TRBD1, 5 bases. The specimen was blood, either unsorted or a sorted T cell fraction (not recorded which). The source is a male donor with ankylosing spondylitis or in good health (not recorded which). The CDR3 loop reads CASNLDGHSGNTIYF. As DNA, the CDR3 is TGCGCCAGCAACCTGGACGGACACTCTGGAAACACCATATATTTT.